This T cell receptor beta chain was identified in a study of shared clonotypes between healthy human individuals (dated by TCRdb to 2020 to 2022). About the full investigation: The cohort included three men and a couple of women between 18 and 49 years of age. Per donor, three plates each were used for CD4 naive and CD4 memory, two for CD8 naive, and one for CD8 memory. The study deeply sequenced blood TCR repertoires of several healthy adults to estimate repertoire size and the extent of clonotype sharing between individuals. To increase sequencing depth and limit assay-specific biases, TCR repertoire library preparation and sequencing were carried out by different laboratories using diverse techniques. Per donor, leukapheresis produced somewhere between about 0.9 and 9.5 billion PBMCs. What the research found in general, with its limitations: The genetic and exposure-history diversity represented was limited by the small number of donors. Around 5% of naive CD4, 3% to 4% of naive CD8, around 2.3% of memory CD4, and about 0.4% of memory CD8 clonotypes were shared across several donors. Sampling was restricted to blood, and TCR repertoires in tissues likely differ from the TCR repertoires found in blood. Pairwise subsampling indicated that sequencing depth was expected to affect the degree of clonotype sharing among donors. Estimated clonotype richness was generally larger for naive than for memory subsets. Even with the large sequencing depth, rarefaction of the sorted-subset datasets indicated that sequencing was incomplete. Clonotypes shared by all four sorted-subset donors showed higher generation probabilities than non-shared clonotypes.

Using the deep immunoSEQ assay, multiplex PCR amplified TCR CDR3 regions from genomic DNA. Extracted genomic DNA from each cell subset was spread evenly across all wells of several immunoSEQ 96-well plates, with each plate serving as a replicate. For sorted subsets, each replicate PCR was loaded with 200 ng genomic DNA, equivalent to 25,000 to 30,000 T cell genomes. Purified libraries were measured with a Qubit 3.0 fluorometer, size-checked on a Bioanalyzer 2100, and measured again with the KAPA Library Quantification kit. A separate single-read 150-cycle Illumina NextSeq 550 flow cell was used to sequence each immunoSEQ 96-well plate. Per the source publication's procedure: Because only junctional sequences without quality scores were contained in the immunoSEQ output, filtering matching that applied to full-length reads could not be performed. Sequences were annotated with PyIR, a Python wrapper for IgBLAST v1.9, and V/J genes and CDR3 were assigned using IMGT germline references. Reads with weak V/J assignments (E-value above 1e-6), missing CDR3, stop codons, out-of-frame junctions, or ambiguous translated residues were removed. A V3J clonotype was defined by an identical inferred V gene, J gene, and CDR3 amino acid sequence. Percentage overlap between repertoires was calculated by dividing the number of shared unique clonotypes by the size of the smaller repertoire. Three approaches were used to assess repertoire richness: RTK rarefaction, the Chao1 estimator, and Recon v2.1 estimates of unobserved clonotypes. Generation probabilities for all TCRbeta clonotypes obtained by the gDNA method from a few donors were computed using OLGA. TCRdb holds this immuneACCESS table with in-frame rearrangements only. Some clones are missing; in checked studies, unresolved V genes explain under half, and the rest has no known cause. D and trimming were read from the DNA, whereas the V and J calls and clone size are those reported in that table. The sample records 550,000 to 600,000 clones, roughly 98% of which are singletons. The ten largest clones add up to 0.3% of the sample.

Notes on this clone: This clone's antigen is unknown. Nothing much larger sits one base from this clone, and base qualities are not available.

CD8 naive samples were obtained by positive selection for CCR7 among CD45RO-negative cells, yielding a CD45RA+CCR7+ population from which TemRA cells were excluded. Healthy HIV-negative adults with no recently reported acute infections or vaccinations were included as donors. Only Caucasian adults living in Nashville, Tennessee, USA were represented among the donors. Blood was obtained by leukapheresis, after which PBMCs were separated by Ficoll-Histopaque density gradient centrifugation and cryopreserved in liquid nitrogen vapor phase. Analytical flow cytometry was used to check the purity and quantity of every magnetically sorted T cell population. From each sorted fraction, genomic DNA was isolated and quantified by UV absorbance on a Nanodrop 2000c. Reading the germline V gene (reference sequence) gives CDR1 SEHNR and CDR2 FQNEAQ. Its CDR3 holds 13 amino acids, cysteine through phenylalanine. Just CDR3 DNA is preserved here, 39 bases in frame from base 1. Trimming takes 2 bases from V and 2 bases from J, and the germline ends sit 6 bases apart.

The sample taken for sequencing was naive CD8+ T cells sorted from blood. The sample's cell subset or site label, in plain terms: CD45RA+CCR7+. The sequence was obtained from a man younger than 45 in good health. Rearrangement joined TRBV7-9 to TRBJ2-5, with the D gene not clear enough to name. The bases read TGTGCCAGCAGCTTAAGGCCGCAAGAGACCCAGTACTTC. Its product reads: CASSLRPQETQYF.